A single sample gave rise to the 13 T cell receptor beta chains below, sequenced in a study of blood T cell repertoires in COVID-19. Libraries were prepared by immunoSEQ multiplex PCR; TCRdb keeps only in-frame clonotypes and omits some of them. The sample yields 150,000 to 200,000 clones, around 80% seen once. Input material: peripheral blood. The receptors shown here come from a woman older than 75 with acute or convalescent COVID-19.

This chain joins TRBV2 and TRBJ2-7; 11 bases line up with TRBD2. Germline-derived CDR1 and CDR2 are SNHLY and FYNNEI. With V trimmed by 2 bases and J by 7 bases, 7 bases remained unmatched. This CDR3 spans 15 amino acids. The CDR3 spells CASSENGLAGTEQYF. The DNA of the CDR3 is TGTGCCAGCAGTGAAAATGGACTAGCGGGTACTGAGCAGTACTTC. Combining the CDR3 with reference TRBV2 and TRBJ2-7 gives the whole variable domain EPEVTQTPSHQVTQMGQEVILRCVPISNHLYFYWYRQILGQKVEFLVSFYNNEISEKSEIFDDQFSVERPDGSNFTLKIRSTKLEDSAMYFCASSENGLAGTEQYFGPGTRLTVT.

The chain combines TRBV10-3 with TRBJ2-7, with 7 bases identical to TRBD1. The length of the CDR3 is 14 residues. V shed 2 bases and J 3 bases; nucleotides not matched to a gene: 4. Germline loops: CDR1 ENHRY, CDR2 SYGVKD. CDR3 protein: CAISEKGTDYEQYF. Written as DNA, the CDR3 is TGTGCCATCAGTGAGAAGGGGACAGACTACGAGCAGTACTTC.

The gene calls are TRBV28 and TRBJ1-5, with 7 bases that match TRBD1. J gave up 4 bases and V 5 bases, and 8 bases lay outside the gene matches. This CDR3 has 15 amino acids. Germline V gives CDR1 MDHEN, CDR2 SYDVKM. In DNA, the CDR3 is TGTGCCAGCAGTCCGCGGGACAGCACGAATCAGCCCCAGCATTTT. This sequence encodes CASSPRDSTNQPQHF.

The genes are TRBV6-5 and TRBJ1-1, with TRBD1 identical over 8 bases. Germline V gene data show CDR1 as MNHEY and CDR2 as SVGAGI. This CDR3 contains 13 residues. Unmatched junction bases numbered 3, after V lost 2 bases and J lost 7 bases. DNA for the CDR3: TGTGCCAGCAGTTACACCGGACAGGGTGAAGCTTTCTTT. Its protein product is CASSYTGQGEAFF.

This sequence joins TRBV28 and TRBJ2-3; 11 nucleotides align to TRBD1. CDR3 length equals 17 residues. V lost 5 bases and J lost 0; bases outside the gene matches: 7. Germline V CDR1 and CDR2: MDHEN, SYDVKM. The CDR3 coding sequence is TGTGCCAGCAGTCGGACAGGGGGCGTCTCAAGCACAGATACGCAGTATTTT. Protein product: CASSRTGGVSSTDTQYF.

This chain links TRBV2 with TRBJ2-3; D is uncertain. The CDR3 sequence is 14 residues long. Germline V gene sequence: CDR1 SNHLY, CDR2 FYNNEI. Trimming took off 6 bases at V and 5 bases at J, with 15 bases between the two ends. The DNA of the CDR3 is TGTGCCAGCAGACCCCAGCGTTGGGTAGATACGCAGTATTTT. This translates into CASRPQRWVDTQYF.

V and J are TRBV19 and TRBJ2-7; unclear D gene. Germline loops: CDR1 LNHDA, CDR2 SQIVND (reference sequence). V was trimmed by 5 bases and J by 9 bases, leaving 17 bases between them. There are 13 residues in the CDR3. The DNA of the CDR3 is TGTGCCAGTAGTCCCGGTTCCATAACGCTGCAGTACTTC. Its translation is CASSPGSITLQYF.

The chain employs TRBV18 and TRBJ1-5; TRBD1 might be the D (6 bases). The CDR3 spans 15 residues. Germline V gene sequence: CDR1 KGHSH, CDR2 LQKENI. V was cut by 3 bases and J by 3 bases, with 12 bases left in between. The CDR3 DNA reads as TGTGCCAGCTCACCTGGCCAGGGGTTCAATCAGCCCCAGCATTTT. Its protein product is CASSPGQGFNQPQHF.

The chain combines TRBV9 with TRBJ1-5; D gene ambiguous. The CDR3 loop spans 15 amino acids. CDR1 SGDLS and CDR2 YYNGEE come from the germline V gene. V shed 0 bases and J shed 7 bases, with 14 bases lying between them. The DNA for the CDR3 is TGTGCCAGCAGCGTAGCTGGTATGGCGGGCCAGCCCCAGCATTTT. This codes for CASSVAGMAGQPQHF.

In its sample, this clone was seen a few times. The rearrangement uses TRBV7-9 and TRBJ2-5; possible D gene TRBD1, 5 bases. Trimming took off 1 base at V and 4 bases at J, with 10 bases between the two ends. This CDR3 spans 14 amino acids. Germline V gene sequence: CDR1 SEHNR, CDR2 FQNEAQ (reference sequence). The DNA of the CDR3 is TGTGCCAGCAGCTTAGGGCAGGGTGTAGAGACCCAGTACTTC. Residues: CASSLGQGVETQYF.

On this clone itself: The sample holds other DNA sequences that translate to the same CDR3. The chain employs TRBV5-4 and TRBJ2-2; D is possibly TRBD1 (6 bases). The CDR3 consists of 15 residues. Germline V gives CDR1 SGHNT, CDR2 YYREEE (reference sequence). V dropped 0 bases and J dropped 1 base, with 7 bases sitting between them. CDR3 sequence reads: CASSLEGVNTGELFF. CDR3 in DNA: TGTGCCAGCAGCTTGGAGGGGGTGAACACCGGGGAGCTGTTTTTT.

This clone came up once. The chain couples TRBV9 to TRBJ2-2; a weak D match, TRBD2 (5 bases). The CDR3 loop spans 14 amino acids. Germline lookup yields CDR1 SGDLS and CDR2 YYNGEE. The V end was cut by 4 bases, the J end by 4 bases, with 11 bases between. CDR3 coding DNA: TGTGCCAGCAGCCCAAGGACTGGCACCGGGGAGCTGTTTTTT. This codes for CASSPRTGTGELFF.

The rearrangement links TRBV9 to TRBJ1-1, with D unclear. Germline V gene data show CDR1 as SGDLS and CDR2 as YYNGEE. CDR3 length: 12 residues. Trimming removed 4 bases at V and 7 bases at J, with 11 bases between. CDR3: CASSKSENEAFF. The CDR3 DNA reads TGTGCCAGCAGCAAATCGGAGAATGAAGCTTTCTTT.